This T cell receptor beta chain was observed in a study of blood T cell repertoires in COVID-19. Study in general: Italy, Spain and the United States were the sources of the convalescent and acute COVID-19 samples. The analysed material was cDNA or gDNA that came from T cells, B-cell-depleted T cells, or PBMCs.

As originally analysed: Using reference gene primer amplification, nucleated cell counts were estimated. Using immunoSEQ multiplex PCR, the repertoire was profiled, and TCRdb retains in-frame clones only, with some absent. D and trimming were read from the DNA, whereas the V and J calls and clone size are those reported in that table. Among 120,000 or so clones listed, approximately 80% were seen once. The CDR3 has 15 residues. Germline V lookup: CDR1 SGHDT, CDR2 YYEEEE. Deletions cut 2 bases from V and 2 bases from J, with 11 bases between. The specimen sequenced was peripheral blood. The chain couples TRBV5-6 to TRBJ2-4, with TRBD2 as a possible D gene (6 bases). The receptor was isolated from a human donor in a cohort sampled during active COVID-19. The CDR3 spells CASSFGRDSKNIQYF. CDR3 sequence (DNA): TGTGCCAGCAGCTTCGGCCGGGACTCCAAAAACATTCAGTACTTC.